This T cell receptor (beta chain) was found in a study of T-cell reconstitution after alpha-beta-depleted transplantation in children. The authors prepared the TCRbeta library with unique molecular identifiers. One entry per CDR3 protein, called by TCRdb with MiXCR from the PCR reads. Found here are hundreds of thousands of distinct CDR3 sequences, under 15% of them singletons; the top ten hold 0.79%. The receptor was derived from a girl aged 2-10 years with congenital amegakaryocytic thrombocytopenia, due to receive a stem cell transplant. This specimen was PBMCs, taken before TCRalphabeta/CD19-depleted stem cell transplant.

Here the CDR3 reads CASSNERTRDNEQFF. CDR3 coding DNA: TGTGCCAGCAGTAACGAGAGAACTAGAGACAATGAGCAGTTCTTC. The chain joins TRBV2 to TRBJ2-1; maybe TRBD2 (5 bases). V was pared by 5 bases and J by 5 bases, with 16 bases between. The CDR3 sequence is 15 residues long. Germline assignment: CDR1 SNHLY and CDR2 FYNNEI.